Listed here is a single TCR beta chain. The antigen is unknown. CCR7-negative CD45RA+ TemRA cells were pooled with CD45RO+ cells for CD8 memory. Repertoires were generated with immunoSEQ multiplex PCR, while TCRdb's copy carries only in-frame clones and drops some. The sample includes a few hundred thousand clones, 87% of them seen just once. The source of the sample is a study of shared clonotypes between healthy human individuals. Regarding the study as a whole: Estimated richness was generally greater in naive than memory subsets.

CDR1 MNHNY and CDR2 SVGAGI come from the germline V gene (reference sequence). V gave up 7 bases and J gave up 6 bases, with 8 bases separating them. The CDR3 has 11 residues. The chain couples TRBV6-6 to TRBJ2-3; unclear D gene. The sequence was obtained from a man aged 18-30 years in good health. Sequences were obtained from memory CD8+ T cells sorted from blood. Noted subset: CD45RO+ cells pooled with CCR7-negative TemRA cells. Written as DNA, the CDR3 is TGTGCCAGCACATCAGTGGATACGCAGTATTTT. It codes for CASTSVDTQYF.